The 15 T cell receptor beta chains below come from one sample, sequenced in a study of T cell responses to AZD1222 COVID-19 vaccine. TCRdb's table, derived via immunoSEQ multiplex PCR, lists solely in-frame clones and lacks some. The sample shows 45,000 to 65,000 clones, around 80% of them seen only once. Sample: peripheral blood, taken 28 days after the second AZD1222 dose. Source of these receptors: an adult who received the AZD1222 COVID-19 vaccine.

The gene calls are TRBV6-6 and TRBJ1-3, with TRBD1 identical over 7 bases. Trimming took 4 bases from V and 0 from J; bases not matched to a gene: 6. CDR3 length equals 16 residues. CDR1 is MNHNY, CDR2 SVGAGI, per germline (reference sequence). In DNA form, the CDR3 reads TGTGCCAGCAGTTCCTACAGGGGAAACTCTGGAAACACCATATATTTT. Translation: CASSSYRGNSGNTIYF.

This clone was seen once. Written as DNA, the CDR3 is TGTGCCAGCAGCTCCGGAGGGGCTAGCGGGGGGTACAATGAGCAGTTCTTC. Its protein is CASSSGGASGGYNEQFF. J is TRBJ2-1 and V is TRBV5-4; 11 nucleotides line up with TRBD2. CDR3 length: 17 amino acids. Trimming took 3 bases from V and 4 from J; bases not matched to a gene: 9. Germline CDR1 SGHNT, CDR2 YYREEE (reference sequence).

For the CDR3, the DNA is TGTGCCAGCAGTCGGGACAACACAGATACGCAGTATTTT. It yields the protein CASSRDNTDTQYF. V and J are TRBV6-5 and TRBJ2-3; a possible D gene is TRBD1 (6 bases). This CDR3 comprises 13 residues. V dropped 5 bases and J dropped 2 bases, with 8 bases sitting between them. Per germline, CDR1 MNHEY and CDR2 SVGAGI.

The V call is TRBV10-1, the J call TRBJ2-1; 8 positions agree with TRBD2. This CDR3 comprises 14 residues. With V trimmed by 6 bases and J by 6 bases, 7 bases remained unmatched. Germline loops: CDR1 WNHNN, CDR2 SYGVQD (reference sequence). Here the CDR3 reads CASRASGPGNEQFF. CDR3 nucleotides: TGCGCCAGCAGAGCTAGCGGGCCCGGCAATGAGCAGTTCTTC.

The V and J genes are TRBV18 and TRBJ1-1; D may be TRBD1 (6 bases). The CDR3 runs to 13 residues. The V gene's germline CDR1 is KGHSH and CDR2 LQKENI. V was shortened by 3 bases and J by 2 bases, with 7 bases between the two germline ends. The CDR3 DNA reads TGTGCCAGCTCACCGGACAGTAACACTGAAGCTTTCTTT. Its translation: CASSPDSNTEAFF.

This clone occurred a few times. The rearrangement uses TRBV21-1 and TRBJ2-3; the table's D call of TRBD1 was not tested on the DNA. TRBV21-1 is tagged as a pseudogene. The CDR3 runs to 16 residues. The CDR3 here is CASSTPTGDSTDTQYF. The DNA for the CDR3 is TGTGCCAGCAGCACACCGACAGGGGATAGCACAGATACGCAGTATTTT.

This CDR3 is CASSYSDGQGRGYTF. Written as DNA, the CDR3 is TGTGCCAGCAGTTACTCGGATGGACAGGGGCGGGGCTACACCTTC. The chain uses TRBV6-5 and TRBJ1-2; 9 positions agree with TRBD1. CDR1 and CDR2 from the germline V gene are MNHEY and SVGAGI. The CDR3 runs 15 residues. The V and J ends lost 0 bases and 8 bases, in that order; junction bases with no gene match: 7.

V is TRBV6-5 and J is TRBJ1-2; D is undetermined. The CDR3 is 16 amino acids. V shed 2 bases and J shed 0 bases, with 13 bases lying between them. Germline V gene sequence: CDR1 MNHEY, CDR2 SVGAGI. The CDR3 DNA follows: TGTGCCAGCAGTTACGGCGGGGAGACTACTAACTATGGCTACACCTTC. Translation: CASSYGGETTNYGYTF.

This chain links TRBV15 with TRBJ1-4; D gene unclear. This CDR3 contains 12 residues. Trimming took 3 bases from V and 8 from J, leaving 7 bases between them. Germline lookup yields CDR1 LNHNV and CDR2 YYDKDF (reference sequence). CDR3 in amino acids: CATSRDGEKLFF. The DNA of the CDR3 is TGTGCCACCAGCAGGGACGGGGAAAAACTGTTTTTT.

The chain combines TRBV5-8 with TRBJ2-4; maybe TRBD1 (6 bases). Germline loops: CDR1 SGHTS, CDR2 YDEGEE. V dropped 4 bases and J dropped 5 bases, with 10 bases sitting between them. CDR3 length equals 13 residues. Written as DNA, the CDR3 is TGTGCCAGCAGCGTAGACAGGCAAAACATTCAGTACTTC. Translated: CASSVDRQNIQYF.

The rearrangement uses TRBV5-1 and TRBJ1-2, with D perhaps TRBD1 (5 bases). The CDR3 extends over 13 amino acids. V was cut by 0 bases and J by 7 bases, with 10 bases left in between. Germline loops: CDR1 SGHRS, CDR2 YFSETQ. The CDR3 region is CASSLGQGVGYTF. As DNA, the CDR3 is TGCGCCAGCAGCTTGGGGCAGGGCGTTGGCTACACCTTC.

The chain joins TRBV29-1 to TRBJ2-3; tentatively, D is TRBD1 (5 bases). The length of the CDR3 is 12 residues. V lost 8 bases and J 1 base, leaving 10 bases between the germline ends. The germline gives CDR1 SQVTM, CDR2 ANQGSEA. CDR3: CSLGQGTDTQYF. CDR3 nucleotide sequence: TGCAGCCTGGGGCAGGGCACAGATACGCAGTATTTT.

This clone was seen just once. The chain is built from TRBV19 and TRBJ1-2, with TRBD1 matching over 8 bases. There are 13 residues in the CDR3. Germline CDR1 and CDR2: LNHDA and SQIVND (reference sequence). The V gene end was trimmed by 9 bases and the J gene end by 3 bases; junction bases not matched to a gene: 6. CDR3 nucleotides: TGTGCCAGCGGACAGGGTATGGACTATGGCTACACCTTC. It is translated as CASGQGMDYGYTF.

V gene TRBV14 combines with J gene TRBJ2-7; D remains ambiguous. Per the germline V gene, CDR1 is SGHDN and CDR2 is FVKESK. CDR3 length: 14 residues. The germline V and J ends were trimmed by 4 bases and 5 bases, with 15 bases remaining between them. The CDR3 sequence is CASSPWGLRNEQYV. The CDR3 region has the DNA TGTGCCAGCAGCCCCTGGGGTCTGAGAAACGAGCAGTACGTC.

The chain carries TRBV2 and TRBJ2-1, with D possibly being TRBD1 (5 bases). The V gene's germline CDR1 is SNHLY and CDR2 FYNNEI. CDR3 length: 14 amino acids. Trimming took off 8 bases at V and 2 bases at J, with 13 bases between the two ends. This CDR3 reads CASLTGPTYNEQFF. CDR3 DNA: TGTGCCAGCCTCACAGGCCCTACCTACAATGAGCAGTTCTTC.